Listed below are T cell receptor beta chains from one sample, sequenced in a study of a mutant IDH1 vaccine in newly diagnosed glioma. Profiling relied on immunoSEQ multiplex PCR, and the TCRdb table lists in-frame clones only, not all of them. The sample shows about 90,000 clones, nearly 90% of them seen only once. These receptors' antigens are unknown. The source material was PBMCs, sampled from a glioma patient whose treatment included an IDH1 peptide vaccine. All receptors come from a woman in her forties or fifties with glioma. The CDR3 runs from the conserved cysteine through the conserved F or W. A D gene is named only where the DNA matches it firmly. Clone size is shown for a subset of rows, as once, few, many or a class of expanded clone.

clone size | J gene | V gene | D gene | CDR3 protein | CDR3 DNA
NA | TRBJ2-2 | TRBV9 | TRBD1 | CASSVADARGTGELFF | TGTGCCAGCAGCGTAGCTGACGCCAGGGGGACCGGGGAGCTGTTTTTT
NA | TRBJ1-2 | TRBV5-1 | NA | CASSRDGGINYGYTF | TGCGCCAGCAGCCGGGACGGGGGGATTAACTATGGCTACACCTTC
NA | TRBJ2-1 | TRBV27 | NA | CASTLRGPSYNGQFF | TGTGCCAGCACCCTCCGGGGGCCCTCCTACAATGGGCAGTTCTTC
NA | TRBJ1-1 | TRBV28 | NA | CASSLASQGLNTEAFF | TGTGCCAGCAGTTTAGCCTCACAGGGTTTAAACACTGAAGCTTTCTTT
NA | TRBJ1-2 | TRBV10-3 | NA | CAISVQTDYGYTF | TGTGCCATCAGTGTCCAGACAGACTATGGCTACACCTTC
NA | TRBJ1-5 | TRBV30 | NA | CAWSAGGGMPQHF | TGTGCCTGGAGTGCGGGAGGAGGGATGCCCCAGCATTTT
NA | TRBJ1-2 | TRBV13 | TRBD1 | CASSRTGGKEGYTF | TGTGCCAGCTCCCGGACAGGGGGCAAAGAGGGCTACACCTTC
NA | TRBJ2-1 | TRBV10-2 | NA | CASSEVNYNEQFF | TGCGCCAGCAGTGAGGTCAACTACAATGAGCAGTTCTTC
NA | TRBJ2-7 | TRBV5-6 | TRBD2 | CASSLTGGLDEQYF | TGTGCCAGCAGCTTAACGGGAGGGCTGGACGAGCAGTACTTC
NA | TRBJ1-2 | TRBV18 | NA | CASSSRGGNYGYTF | TGTGCCAGCTCATCCCGGGGGGGTAACTATGGCTACACCTTC
NA | TRBJ2-7 | TRBV15 | NA | CATSRDETGRNEQYF | TGTGCCACCAGCAGAGATGAGACAGGGAGGAACGAGCAGTACTTC
NA | TRBJ2-7 | TRBV6-6 | TRBD1 | CASRDRGSEQYF | TGTGCCAGCCGGGACAGGGGTAGTGAGCAGTACTTC
NA | TRBJ2-5 | TRBV5-6 | TRBD2 | CASSLGTSGASETQYF | TGTGCCAGCAGCCTAGGCACTAGCGGAGCGTCGGAGACCCAGTACTTC
NA | TRBJ2-7 | TRBV2 | TRBD1 | CASSEGDRGIYEQYF | TGTGCCAGCAGTGAAGGGGACAGGGGGATCTACGAGCAGTACTTC
NA | TRBJ2-7 | TRBV9 | NA | CASSPRLTPRAHEQYF | TGTGCCAGCAGCCCTCGTCTGACCCCGCGAGCCCACGAGCAGTACTTC
NA | TRBJ1-2 | TRBV28 | TRBD1 | CASTAGQGRRGYTF | TGTGCCAGCACCGCAGGACAGGGAAGAAGGGGCTACACCTTC
NA | TRBJ1-2 | TRBV7-2 | NA | CASSPANYGYTF | TGTGCCAGCAGCCCCGCTAACTATGGCTACACCTTC
NA | TRBJ2-3 | TRBV7-6 | TRBD2 | CASSTRGREGQADTQYF | TGTGCCAGCAGCACAAGGGGACGGGAGGGCCAAGCAGATACGCAGTATTTT
NA | TRBJ2-2 | TRBV7-3 | NA | CASSPHRNTGELFF | TGTGCCAGCAGCCCACATCGGAACACCGGGGAGCTGTTTTTT
NA | TRBJ1-1 | TRBV28 | NA | CASRLGRGTEAFF | TGTGCCAGCAGGTTGGGACGAGGCACTGAAGCTTTCTTT
NA | TRBJ2-2 | TRBV4-1 | TRBD1 | CASSKNYFRTGDTGELFF | TGCGCCAGCAGCAAAAACTACTTTAGGACAGGGGACACCGGGGAGCTGTTTTTT
NA | TRBJ2-7 | TRBV10-1 | NA | CASSETSGSLAYEQYF | TGCGCCAGCAGTGAGACTTCAGGGAGTCTAGCCTACGAGCAGTACTTC
NA | TRBJ2-3 | TRBV5-1 | TRBD2 | CASSRTSGITDTQYF | TGCGCCAGCAGCCGGACTAGCGGGATCACAGATACGCAGTATTTT
NA | TRBJ2-1 | TRBV19 | TRBD2 | CASSIELAGYNEQFF | TGTGCCAGTAGTATAGAGCTAGCGGGTTACAATGAGCAGTTCTTC
NA | TRBJ2-2 | TRBV9 | TRBD2 | CASARTGGAGELFF | TGTGCCAGCGCCCGTACGGGGGGAGCCGGGGAGCTGTTTTTT
NA | TRBJ2-3 | TRBV2 | TRBD2 | CASRKGLAGADTQYF | TGTGCCAGCAGGAAGGGACTAGCGGGAGCAGATACGCAGTATTTT
NA | TRBJ2-7 | TRBV6-5 | NA | CASSYLGSNEQYF | TGTGCCAGCAGTTACCTAGGGTCCAACGAGCAGTACTTC
NA | TRBJ2-7 | TRBV6-5 | TRBD2 | CASSYSGRGYEQYF | TGTGCCAGCAGTTACTCTGGGAGGGGATACGAGCAGTACTTC
NA | TRBJ2-1 | TRBV7-9 | NA | CASSLAAGQGGNEQFF | TGTGCCAGCAGCTTAGCGGCTGGGCAGGGGGGCAATGAGCAGTTCTTC
NA | TRBJ2-3 | TRBV13 | NA | CASSPNLGDTQYF | TGTGCCAGCAGCCCTAACTTGGGAGATACGCAGTATTTT
NA | TRBJ2-7 | TRBV11-2 | TRBD2 | CASSVGLAEYYEQYF | TGTGCCAGCAGCGTCGGACTAGCGGAGTACTACGAGCAGTACTTC
NA | TRBJ2-3 | TRBV28 | TRBD2 | CASSSYPGTSGGTDTQYF | TGTGCCAGCAGTTCATATCCCGGGACTAGCGGGGGCACAGATACGCAGTATTTT
NA | TRBJ1-4 | TRBV6-5 | NA | CASSYSGHEDEKLFF | TGTGCCAGCAGTTACTCGGGACACGAAGATGAAAAACTGTTTTTT
few | TRBJ2-7 | TRBV6-1 | NA | CASSESHEQYF | TGTGCCAGCAGTGAATCCCACGAGCAGTACTTC
NA | TRBJ1-1 | TRBV5-6 | NA | CASSFRPSKAFF | TGTGCCAGCAGCTTTCGGCCCTCAAAAGCTTTCTTT
NA | TRBJ1-6 | TRBV7-8 | NA | CASSPIGQGNSPLHF | TGTGCCAGCAGCCCGATTGGGCAGGGGAATTCACCCCTCCACTTT
NA | TRBJ2-1 | TRBV7-9 | NA | CASSDGGPYNEQFF | TGTGCCAGCAGCGACGGGGGCCCGTACAATGAGCAGTTCTTC
NA | TRBJ2-7 | TRBV18 | NA | CASSPYQLQGTYEQYF | TGTGCCAGCTCACCATATCAGCTGCAGGGCACCTACGAGCAGTACTTC
NA | TRBJ2-3 | TRBV29-1 | NA | CSAEVGAEGTDTQYF | TGCAGCGCCGAGGTGGGGGCTGAAGGCACAGATACGCAGTATTTT
NA | TRBJ2-7 | TRBV6-1 | NA | CASSERGSKFEQYF | TGTGCCAGCAGTGAAAGAGGTAGCAAGTTCGAGCAGTACTTC
NA | TRBJ1-1 | TRBV7-9 | NA | CASSLGGADTEAFF | TGTGCCAGCAGCTTGGGGGGCGCGGACACTGAAGCTTTCTTT
NA | TRBJ1-5 | TRBV6-5 | NA | CASSYGGTQPQHF | TGTGCCAGCAGTTACGGGGGAACTCAGCCCCAGCATTTT
NA | TRBJ1-2 | TRBV30 | NA | CAWTGRGYGYTF | TGTGCCTGGACGGGGAGGGGGTACGGCTACACCTTC
NA | TRBJ2-5 | TRBV5-4 | TRBD2 | CASSLGAGEETQYF | TGTGCCAGCAGCTTGGGGGCGGGAGAAGAGACCCAGTACTTC
NA | TRBJ2-1 | TRBV6-1 | TRBD1 | CASSEGDREIYNEQFF | TGTGCCAGCAGTGAAGGGGACAGGGAGATCTACAATGAGCAGTTCTTC
NA | TRBJ1-2 | TRBV9 | NA | CASSPRGQGDLYGYTF | TGTGCCAGCAGCCCCCGAGGGCAGGGCGACCTCTATGGCTACACCTTC
NA | TRBJ1-4 | TRBV19 | NA | CASSQGLNEKLFF | TGTGCCAGTTCCCAGGGACTTAATGAAAAACTGTTTTTT
NA | TRBJ2-7 | TRBV28 | NA | CASSFLGGRGEQYF | TGTGCCAGCAGTTTCCTAGGGGGGAGAGGCGAGCAGTACTTC
few | TRBJ2-7 | TRBV27 | NA | CASSPVLRGLIYEQYF | TGTGCCAGCAGTCCAGTCCTCCGGGGCCTCATCTACGAGCAGTACTTC
NA | TRBJ1-1 | TRBV18 | TRBD1 | CASSPRAGGTEAFF | TGTGCCAGCTCACCACGAGCAGGGGGCACTGAAGCTTTCTTT
NA | TRBJ2-7 | TRBV5-1 | NA | CASSSMLYEQYF | TGCGCCAGCAGCTCCATGCTCTACGAGCAGTACTTC
NA | TRBJ1-4 | TRBV19 | TRBD1 | CASSSRTGRREKLFF | TGTGCCAGTAGTTCTAGGACAGGGAGGCGTGAAAAACTGTTTTTT
NA | TRBJ1-1 | TRBV10-3 | TRBD1 | CAISESTGGWSGEAFF | TGTGCCATCAGTGAGTCGACAGGGGGCTGGTCCGGTGAAGCTTTCTTT
many | TRBJ2-7 | TRBV10-3 | NA | CAISESSTASSYEQYF | TGTGCCATCAGTGAGTCGTCAACGGCTAGCTCCTACGAGCAGTACTTC
once | TRBJ1-2 | TRBV5-4 | NA | CASSLETNYGYTF | TGTGCCAGCAGCTTGGAGACGAACTATGGCTACACCTTC
NA | TRBJ1-2 | TRBV30 | NA | CAWSGQLYYGYTF | TGTGCCTGGAGTGGTCAACTATACTATGGCTACACCTTC
NA | TRBJ2-1 | TRBV30 | TRBD2 | CAWSGASGRFAFF | TGTGCCTGGAGTGGGGCTAGCGGGAGGTTTGCGTTCTTC
NA | TRBJ1-4 | TRBV11-2 | NA | CASSTPLDTPTNEKLFF | TGTGCCAGCAGCACCCCCCTGGACACGCCAACTAATGAAAAACTGTTTTTT
NA | TRBJ1-4 | TRBV20-1 | NA | CSAPGRGELFF | TGCAGTGCTCCCGGGAGGGGGGAACTGTTTTTT